These T cell receptor beta chains were read from a single sample in a study of blood T cell repertoires in COVID-19. The assay was immunoSEQ multiplex PCR, and TCRdb's table has in-frame clones only and misses some. The sample consists of approximately 77,000 clones, less than 85% of them appearing once. The sequenced sample consisted of peripheral blood. Receptor source: a woman in her seventies with acute or convalescent COVID-19. Both conserved end residues are part of each CDR3. A D gene is named only where the DNA matches it firmly. Only part of the rows carry a size: once, few, many, or a class if the clone is expanded.

clone_size j_call v_call d_call cdr3_aa
- TRBJ1-2 TRBV13 TRBD1 CASSVTAGTGVIGGYTF
many TRBJ1-5 TRBV7-9 TRBD1 CASSQGGQPQHF
- TRBJ2-5 TRBV9 - CASSVDWRGGPGETQYF
- TRBJ2-2 TRBV10-1 - CASSNTPTANTGELFF
once TRBJ1-5 TRBV6-2/TRBV6-3 - CASSDDMGGVHQPQHF
- TRBJ1-4 TRBV7-2 - CASSLGRAGANEKLFF
few TRBJ2-3 TRBV6-2/TRBV6-3 TRBD1 CASSSGQGADTQYF
- TRBJ1-2 TRBV5-1 TRBD1 CASSQGENYGYTF
- TRBJ2-2 TRBV12-5 - CASGLPEGGELFF
- TRBJ1-2 TRBV20-1 - CSASGRGKYGYTF
- TRBJ1-2 TRBV6-4 TRBD1 CASSDSGTDSNYGYTF
- TRBJ1-1 TRBV27 - CASSFQGRTEAFF
- TRBJ1-5 TRBV6-2/TRBV6-3 - CASSYLGQGRIQPQHF
many TRBJ2-7 TRBV9 TRBD2 CASSVDLSGGLYEQYF
- TRBJ1-1 TRBV13 - CASSGEQGPFNTEAFF
- TRBJ2-5 TRBV10-3 TRBD1 CAISESGDRVWETQYF
- TRBJ2-4 TRBV4-3 TRBD2 CASSPRWGRGNIQYF
- TRBJ1-5 TRBV6-5 - CASSRDFRVGQPQHF
- TRBJ1-2 TRBV12-3/TRBV12-4 TRBD1 CASSLGTGNGYTF
- TRBJ1-5 TRBV7-9 TRBD1 CASSAGGTGVGSNQPQHF
once TRBJ1-1 TRBV5-6 TRBD1 CASSSPTGITEAFF
- TRBJ2-3 TRBV7-6 - CASSLEGPPPTDTQYF
- TRBJ1-1 TRBV7-9 TRBD1 CASSSLGTGEPEAFF
few TRBJ1-6 TRBV2 - CASQPLTEYNSPLHF
few TRBJ2-1 TRBV6-2/TRBV6-3 TRBD2 CASSYSYSGGFDNEQFF
once TRBJ2-7 TRBV27 TRBD2 CASSYGLAEYEQYF
- TRBJ1-4 TRBV30 TRBD1 CAWSPVPARGTGATNEKLFF
- TRBJ2-1 TRBV9 - CASSDRAGWGNEQFF